The 10 T cell receptor beta chains below were found in one sample sequenced in a study of blood T cell repertoires in COVID-19. TCRdb keeps only in-frame clones here, not all; method: immunoSEQ multiplex PCR. The sample has around 200,000 clones; about 88% are singletons. Sequencing used PBMCs or T cells enriched from blood (not recorded which). Every receptor here comes from a woman in her 30s who had recovered from COVID-19.

The chain uses TRBV4-1 and TRBJ1-2; 7 nucleotides agree with TRBD1. The CDR3 totals 13 residues. Germline CDR1 reads MGHRA; CDR2 reads YSYEKL. V lost 4 bases to trimming and J lost 7 bases; unmatched junction nucleotides: 6. The CDR3 DNA reads as TGCGCCAGCAGCCCTACAGGGGCGGGTGGCTACACCTTC. Its protein is CASSPTGAGGYTF.

V is TRBV21-1 and J is TRBJ1-6. TRBV21-1 counts as a pseudogene. There are 16 residues in the CDR3. The CDR3 loop is CASSTRGGLLNSPLHF. Here the CDR3 DNA reads TGTGCCAGCAGCACTCGGGGGGGCCTTCTTAATTCACCCCTCCACTTT.

The chain uses TRBV28 and TRBJ2-3, with TRBD1 as a possible D gene (5 bases). CDR3 length: 14 residues. Trimming left V 5 bases short and J 1 base short, with 10 bases between. CDR1 is MDHEN, CDR2 SYDVKM, per germline. CDR3 sequence (DNA): TGTGCCAGCAGTCAGGGCTGGGGCACAGATACGCAGTATTTT. Amino acid sequence: CASSQGWGTDTQYF.

The chain uses TRBV5-1 and TRBJ2-7; TRBD1 agrees at 8 bases. The germline V gene has CDR1 SGHRS and CDR2 YFSETQ. The CDR3 extends over 15 amino acids. The J segment lost 3 bases and the V segment lost 4 bases, leaving 9 bases of the junction unmatched. The CDR3 nucleotides are TGCGCCAGCAGCCCCGGGCAGGGGGCCGTCTACGAGCAGTACGTC. It yields the protein CASSPGQGAVYEQYV.

This clone was counted only a few times. The genes are TRBV19 and TRBJ1-4; a weak D match, TRBD1 (5 bases). The germline V and J ends were trimmed by 7 bases and 6 bases, with 18 bases remaining between them. Germline V gene sequence: CDR1 LNHDA, CDR2 SQIVND (reference sequence). CDR3 length: 15 residues. DNA of the CDR3: TGTGCCAGTAATCTTTACCAGGGAGGGGATGAAAAACTGTTTTTT. Amino acids: CASNLYQGGDEKLFF. The full variable domain, its missing parts supplied by reference TRBV19 and TRBJ1-4, is DGGITQSPKYLFRKEGQNVTLSCEQNLNHDAMYWYRQDPGQGLRLIYYSQIVNDFQKGDIAEGYSVSREKKESFPLTVTSAQKNPTAFYLCASNLYQGGDEKLFFGSGTQLSVL.

The chain links TRBV25-1 to TRBJ1-1; D uncertain. The CDR3 covers 13 residues. Germline loops: CDR1 MGHDK, CDR2 SYGVNS. Trimming cost V 6 bases and J 4 bases, with 12 bases left between them. CDR3 in DNA: TGTGCCAGCAGAAAAAGGGAGTTCACTGAAGCTTTCTTT. This encodes CASRKREFTEAFF.

The V and J genes are TRBV2 and TRBJ2-2, with 9 bases lining up with TRBD2. Germline-derived CDR1 and CDR2 are SNHLY and FYNNEI. V lost 8 bases, J lost 4 bases, and 8 bases stayed unmatched. There are 15 residues in the CDR3. Written as DNA, the CDR3 is TGTGCCAGCTCCCCTATAGCGGGAGCCACCGGGGAGCTGTTTTTT. This encodes CASSPIAGATGELFF. Combining the CDR3 with reference TRBV2 and TRBJ2-2 gives the whole variable domain EPEVTQTPSHQVTQMGQEVILRCVPISNHLYFYWYRQILGQKVEFLVSFYNNEISEKSEIFDDQFSVERPDGSNFTLKIRSTKLEDSAMYFCASSPIAGATGELFFGEGSRLTVL.

The V call is TRBV28, the J call TRBJ2-5; 7 bases line up with TRBD1. Per the germline V gene, CDR1 is MDHEN and CDR2 is SYDVKM. The V and J ends lost 2 bases and 5 bases, in that order; junction bases with no gene match: 8. The CDR3 length is 15 residues. The CDR3 DNA reads TGTGCCAGCAGTTTAGTAAACCCCAGGGGGGAGACCCAGTACTTC. Translated, it gives CASSLVNPRGETQYF. The full variable domain, completed using reference TRBV28 and TRBJ2-5, is DVKVTQSSRYLVKRTGEKVFLECVQDMDHENMFWYRQDPGLGLRLIYFSYDVKMKEKGDIPEGYSVSREKKERFSLILESASTNQTSMYLCASSLVNPRGETQYFGPGTRLLVL.

The chain links TRBV19 to TRBJ2-3, with TRBD2 matching 10 bases. With 0 bases clipped from V and 1 base from J, the junction kept 10 bases outside the gene matches. The germline gives CDR1 LNHDA, CDR2 SQIVND (reference sequence). CDR3 length: 19 amino acids. CDR3 sequence (DNA): TGTGCCAGTAGTATAGAGGAACTAGCGGGACCCGGCGGCACAGATACGCAGTATTTT. Translating gives CASSIEELAGPGGTDTQYF.

CDR3 nucleotide sequence: TGTGCCAGCCTTAGGTTAGCGGGGGGCGACACAGATACGCAGTATTTT. Its protein product is CASLRLAGGDTDTQYF. V usage is TRBV27 and J usage is TRBJ2-3; 10 bases are shared with TRBD2. CDR1 MNHEY and CDR2 SMNVEV come from the germline V gene (reference sequence). The CDR3 sequence is 16 residues long. V shed 8 bases and J 2 bases; nucleotides not matched to a gene: 10.